A single sample gave rise to the 18 T cell receptor beta chains below, sequenced in a study of identical twins (TCRdb year 2016). The library relied on 5' RACE. Sequenced using an Illumina HiSeq 2000. TCRdb handled the public reads itself, with Q25 trimming in fastp and clone calling in MiXCR, and kept productive beta chains. CDR3 protein sequences are deduplicated, and each keeps its most common genes and DNA. A total of nearly 900,000 distinct CDR3 sequences appear in this sample, about 12% of them only once. In total, the top ten clones hold around 1.5% of the sample. These data are also associated with another study on yellow fever vaccine responses in identical twins.

Sequenced sample: PBMCs. Receptors originate from a woman aged 18-30 years in good health.

This clonotype has ten or more counts. V gene TRBV6-2 or TRBV6-3 combines with J gene TRBJ2-1, with 8 bases that match TRBD2. Germline assignment: CDR1 MNHEY and CDR2 SVGEGT. The CDR3 length is 16 residues. V lost 5 bases, J lost 2 bases, and 8 bases stayed unmatched. The CDR3 reads CASSTRLASTYNEQFF. Here the CDR3 DNA reads TGTGCCAGCAGTACCCGACTAGCGTCAACCTACAATGAGCAGTTCTTC.

There are a few counts of this clonotype. The J gene is TRBJ2-1, the V gene TRBV7-8; D is uncertain. Germline V CDR1 and CDR2: SGHVS, FQNEAQ. The CDR3 is made up of 15 amino acids. V was cut by 5 bases and J by 1 base, with 12 bases left in between. This CDR3 is CASSPIPPSYNEQFF. CDR3 in DNA: TGTGCCAGCAGCCCAATCCCCCCTTCCTACAATGAGCAGTTCTTC.

This clonotype was recorded only once. The chain links TRBV12-3 or TRBV12-4 to TRBJ2-7; D might be TRBD1 or TRBD2, each matching 5 bases. V lost 3 bases, J lost 6 bases, and 15 bases lay in between. The CDR3 has 14 amino acids. The CDR3, as DNA: TGTGCCAGCAGTTTGGGGGTACTAGTAAGCGAGCAGTACTTC. It yields the protein CASSLGVLVSEQYF.

In this sample, this clonotype turned up a few times. The V call is TRBV9, the J call TRBJ2-2; D not resolved. Trimming pared 0 bases from V and 1 base from J, leaving 13 bases between. Germline V gene sequence: CDR1 SGDLS, CDR2 YYNGEE. The CDR3 spans 17 residues. The CDR3 loop reads CASSVVPVGQNTGELFF. The CDR3 DNA reads TGTGCCAGCAGCGTAGTCCCCGTGGGCCAGAACACCGGGGAGCTGTTTTTT.

This clonotype was counted between two and nine times. This chain links TRBV2 with TRBJ1-5; 8 positions agree with TRBD1. The V segment lost 6 bases and the J segment 4 bases; nucleotides outside the gene matches: 5. CDR3 length: 14 amino acids. Germline lookup yields CDR1 SNHLY and CDR2 FYNNEI. CDR3 sequence: CASSGTGWNQPQHF. CDR3 coding DNA: TGTGCCAGCAGCGGGACAGGATGGAATCAGCCCCAGCATTTT.

This clonotype was counted between two and nine times. The J gene is TRBJ2-1, the V gene TRBV10-3; 8 bases are a match to TRBD2. This CDR3 region has 13 residues. J was trimmed by 6 bases and V by 10 bases; bases with no gene match: 8. In germline, CDR1 is ENHRY, CDR2 SYGVKD. CDR3 residues: CATSIREGNEQFF. Here the CDR3 DNA reads TGTGCCACCTCCATACGGGAGGGCAATGAGCAGTTCTTC.

This clonotype was detected ten times or more. This chain joins TRBV20-1 and TRBJ2-3; the D gene is possibly TRBD1 (5 bases). CDR3 length: 14 residues. The V gene lost 4 bases and the J gene lost 3 bases, with 14 bases spanning the gap. Germline assignment: CDR1 DFQATT and CDR2 SNEGSKA (reference sequence). CDR3 loop: CSANGREATDTQYF. The CDR3 coding sequence is TGCAGTGCTAACGGCAGGGAAGCGACAGATACGCAGTATTTT.

V and J are TRBV2 and TRBJ2-7; D is undetermined. Between the trimmed V and J ends, which lost 6 bases and 6 bases, there was a span of 9 bases. In germline, CDR1 is SNHLY, CDR2 FYNNEI. This CDR3 is built from 11 residues. The CDR3 is CASSALTEQYF. CDR3 DNA: TGTGCCAGCAGCGCACTTACCGAGCAGTACTTC.

This clonotype was counted only a few times. The V gene is TRBV7-9, the J gene TRBJ1-4; D remains ambiguous. CDR1 SEHNR and CDR2 FQNEAQ come from the germline V gene (reference sequence). The CDR3 runs 16 residues. Trimming removed 0 bases from V and 5 bases from J, with 13 bases in between. CDR3 sequence: CASSLASGEGNEKLFF. As DNA, the CDR3 is TGTGCCAGCAGCTTAGCTTCGGGAGAAGGGAATGAAAAACTGTTTTTT.

Here the CDR3 DNA reads TGCAGTGCTATTCGTGGACTAGCGGGGGATGAGACCCAGTACTTC. This codes for CSAIRGLAGDETQYF. V and J are TRBV20-1 and TRBJ2-5; TRBD2 matches at 13 bases. The germline gives CDR1 DFQATT, CDR2 SNEGSKA (reference sequence). This CDR3 has 15 residues. The V gene end was trimmed by 4 bases and the J gene end by 5 bases; junction bases not matched to a gene: 7.

The chain carries TRBV4-2 and TRBJ2-3; D may be TRBD2 (7 bases). With 0 bases removed from V and 4 bases from J, the gap between germline ends came to 14 bases. CDR1 is LGHNA, CDR2 YNFKEQ, per germline. The CDR3 is 16 amino acids. CDR3 nucleotides: TGTGCCAGCAGCCAAGATCTGTGGGGGGGCCCAGATACGCAGTATTTT. Protein product: CASSQDLWGGPDTQYF.

This sequence joins TRBV6-5 and TRBJ2-5; tentatively, D is TRBD2 (5 bases). This CDR3 has 15 amino acids. With 0 bases removed from V and 1 base from J, the gap between germline ends came to 9 bases. Germline CDR1 reads MNHEY; CDR2 reads SVGAGI. The CDR3 sequence: CASSYSGLRQETQYF. The CDR3 nucleotides read TGTGCCAGCAGTTACTCTGGACTCCGCCAAGAGACCCAGTACTTC.

The V call is TRBV12-3 or TRBV12-4, the J call TRBJ2-1; possible D gene TRBD1, 5 bases. V lost 6 bases to trimming and J lost 4 bases, with 16 bases between them. The CDR3 contains 15 residues. CDR3 residues: CASSPGPHRYNEQFF. For the CDR3, the DNA is TGTGCCAGCAGCCCAGGGCCCCACCGATACAATGAGCAGTTCTTC.

This clonotype came up a few times. The J gene is TRBJ2-3, the V gene TRBV2, with D uncertain. This CDR3 has 13 amino acids. Trimming left V 4 bases short and J 4 bases short, with 9 bases between. From germline, CDR1 is SNHLY and CDR2 FYNNEI. The CDR3 nucleotides are TGTGCCAGCAGTGGGCAGGAATCAGATACGCAGTATTTT. Translated: CASSGQESDTQYF.

This clonotype was picked up many times. This chain uses TRBV6-4 with TRBJ2-3, with D perhaps TRBD1 (6 bases). This CDR3 spans 16 amino acids. Germline V gene data show CDR1 as MRHNA and CDR2 as SNTAGT. V gave up 2 bases and J gave up 2 bases, with 14 bases separating them. CDR3 sequence (DNA): TGTGCCAGCAGTGACCGTGGGACACCAAACACAGATACGCAGTATTTT. Amino acids: CASSDRGTPNTDTQYF.

The chain uses TRBV12-5 and TRBJ2-7; 9 nucleotides align to TRBD1. V dropped 5 bases and J dropped 0; count of bases not matched to a gene: 5. The CDR3 consists of 15 residues. Germline CDR1 and CDR2: LGHNT and FRNRAP. The CDR3 here is CASGPGQGPSYEQYF. DNA for the CDR3: TGTGCTAGTGGTCCCGGACAGGGGCCCTCCTACGAGCAGTACTTC.

The rearrangement links TRBV5-1 to TRBJ2-3; no clear D. Trimming left V 0 bases short and J 2 bases short, with 7 bases between. Looked up from germline, CDR1 is SGHRS and CDR2 is YFSETQ. This CDR3 is built from 14 residues. The CDR3 protein is CASSLVTPTDTQYF. The CDR3 region has the DNA TGCGCCAGCAGCTTGGTGACCCCCACAGATACGCAGTATTTT.

The CDR3 protein is CASSLAVSGQYEQYF. CDR3 in DNA: TGTGCCAGCAGCTTGGCGGTATCAGGCCAATACGAGCAGTACTTC. The rearrangement links TRBV5-6 to TRBJ2-7; the D is unclear. This CDR3 has 15 residues. The V gene's germline CDR1 is SGHDT and CDR2 YYEEEE. V shed 0 bases and J shed 4 bases, with 14 bases lying between them.